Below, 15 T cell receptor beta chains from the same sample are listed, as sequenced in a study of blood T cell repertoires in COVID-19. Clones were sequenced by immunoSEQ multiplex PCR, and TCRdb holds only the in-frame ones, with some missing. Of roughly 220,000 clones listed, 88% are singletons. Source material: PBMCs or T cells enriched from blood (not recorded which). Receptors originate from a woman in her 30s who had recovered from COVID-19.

The CDR3 is CASSIPDREITDTQYF. CDR3 nucleotide sequence: TGTGCCAGCAGCATCCCGGACAGGGAAATCACAGATACGCAGTATTTT. This chain connects TRBV7-2 to TRBJ2-3, with 8 positions matching TRBD1. Germline loops: CDR1 SGHTA, CDR2 FQGNSA. Trimming took 5 bases from V and 2 from J; bases not matched to a gene: 9. CDR3 length: 16 residues.

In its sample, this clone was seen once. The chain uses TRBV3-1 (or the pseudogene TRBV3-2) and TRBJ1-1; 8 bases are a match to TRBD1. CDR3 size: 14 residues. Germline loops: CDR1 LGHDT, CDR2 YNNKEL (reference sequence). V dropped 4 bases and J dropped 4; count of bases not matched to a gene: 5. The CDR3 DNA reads TGTGCCAGCAGCCCGACAGGGGAGATCACTGAAGCTTTCTTT. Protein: CASSPTGEITEAFF.

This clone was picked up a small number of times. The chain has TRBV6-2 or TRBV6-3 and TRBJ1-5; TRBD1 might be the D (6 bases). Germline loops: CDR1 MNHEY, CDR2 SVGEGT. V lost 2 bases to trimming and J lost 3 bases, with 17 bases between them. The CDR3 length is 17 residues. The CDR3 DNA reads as TGTGCCAGCAGTTACCCTAATAGGGCAGGGGCCAATCAGCCCCAGCATTTT. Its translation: CASSYPNRAGANQPQHF.

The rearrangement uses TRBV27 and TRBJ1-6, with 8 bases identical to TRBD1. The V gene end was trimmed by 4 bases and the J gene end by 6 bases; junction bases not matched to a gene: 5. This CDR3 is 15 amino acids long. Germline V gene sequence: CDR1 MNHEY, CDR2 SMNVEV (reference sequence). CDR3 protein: CASSSRQGPNSPLHF. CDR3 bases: TGTGCCAGCAGTTCACGACAGGGGCCTAATTCACCCCTCCACTTT.

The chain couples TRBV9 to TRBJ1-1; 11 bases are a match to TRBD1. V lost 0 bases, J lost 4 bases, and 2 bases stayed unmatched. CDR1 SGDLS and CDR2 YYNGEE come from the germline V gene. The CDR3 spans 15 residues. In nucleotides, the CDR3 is TGTGCCAGCAGCGTAGGAGGACAGGGGGCCACTGAAGCTTTCTTT. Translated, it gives CASSVGGQGATEAFF. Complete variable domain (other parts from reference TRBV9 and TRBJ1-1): DSGVTQTPKHLITATGQRVTLRCSPRSGDLSVYWYQQSLDQGLQFLIQYYNGEERAKGNILERFSAQQFPDLHSELNLSSLELGDSALYFCASSVGGQGATEAFFGQGTRLTVV.

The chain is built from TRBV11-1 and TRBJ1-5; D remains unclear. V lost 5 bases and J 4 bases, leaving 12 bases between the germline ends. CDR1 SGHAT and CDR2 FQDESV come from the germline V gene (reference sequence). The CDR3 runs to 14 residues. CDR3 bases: TGTGCCAGCAGCCGGGCCGGGAGTAATCAGCCCCAGCATTTT. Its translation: CASSRAGSNQPQHF.

The CDR3 spells CASSMGTVNEKLFF. As DNA, the CDR3 is TGTGCCAGTAGTATGGGTACAGTTAATGAAAAACTGTTTTTT. The chain uses TRBV19 and TRBJ1-4, with D unclear. Trimming pared 3 bases from V and 4 bases from J, leaving 9 bases between. Germline values: CDR1 LNHDA, CDR2 SQIVND (reference sequence). The CDR3 contains 14 residues.

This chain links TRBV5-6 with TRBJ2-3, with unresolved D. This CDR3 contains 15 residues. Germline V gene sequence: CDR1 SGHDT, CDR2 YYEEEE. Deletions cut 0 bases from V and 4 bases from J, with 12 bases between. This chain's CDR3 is CASSLVPLSADTQYF. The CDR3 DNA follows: TGTGCCAGCAGCTTGGTGCCTCTTAGTGCAGATACGCAGTATTTT. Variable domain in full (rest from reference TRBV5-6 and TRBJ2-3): DAGVTQSPTHLIKTRGQQVTLRCSPKSGHDTVSWYQQALGQGPQFIFQYYEEEERQRGNFPDRFSGHQFPNYSSELNVNALLLGDSALYLCASSLVPLSADTQYFGPGTRLTVL.

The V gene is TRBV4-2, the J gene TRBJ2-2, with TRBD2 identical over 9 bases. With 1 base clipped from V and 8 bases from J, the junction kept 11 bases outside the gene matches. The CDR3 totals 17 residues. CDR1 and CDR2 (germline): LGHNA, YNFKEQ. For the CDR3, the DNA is TGTGCCAGCAGCCAAGCCGGGACTAGCTCTCCCTGGGGGGAGCTGTTTTTT. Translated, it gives CASSQAGTSSPWGELFF.

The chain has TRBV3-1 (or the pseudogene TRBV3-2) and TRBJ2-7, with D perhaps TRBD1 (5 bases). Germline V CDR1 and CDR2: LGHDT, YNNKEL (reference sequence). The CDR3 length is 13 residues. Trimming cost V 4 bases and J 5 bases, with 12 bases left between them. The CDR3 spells CASSPRQFHEQYF. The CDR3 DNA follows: TGTGCCAGCAGCCCCCGACAGTTCCACGAGCAGTACTTC.

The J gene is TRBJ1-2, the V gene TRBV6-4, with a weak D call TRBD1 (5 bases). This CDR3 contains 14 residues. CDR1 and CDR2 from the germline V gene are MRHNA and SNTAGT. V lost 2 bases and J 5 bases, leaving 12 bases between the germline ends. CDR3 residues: CASSDGPGIYGYTF. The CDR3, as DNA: TGTGCCAGCAGTGACGGCCCAGGGATTTATGGCTACACCTTC.

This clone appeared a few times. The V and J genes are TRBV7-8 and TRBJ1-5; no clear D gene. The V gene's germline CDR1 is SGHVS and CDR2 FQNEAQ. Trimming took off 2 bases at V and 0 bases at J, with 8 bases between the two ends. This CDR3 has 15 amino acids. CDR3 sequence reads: CASSLYSYSNQPQHF. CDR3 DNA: TGTGCCAGCAGCTTATATTCTTATAGCAATCAGCCCCAGCATTTT.

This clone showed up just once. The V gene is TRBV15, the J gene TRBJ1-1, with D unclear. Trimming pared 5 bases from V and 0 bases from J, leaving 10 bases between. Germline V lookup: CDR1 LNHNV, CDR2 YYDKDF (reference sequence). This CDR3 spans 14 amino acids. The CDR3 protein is CATSGEIVNTEAFF. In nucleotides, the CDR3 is TGTGCCACCAGCGGGGAGATCGTGAACACTGAAGCTTTCTTT.

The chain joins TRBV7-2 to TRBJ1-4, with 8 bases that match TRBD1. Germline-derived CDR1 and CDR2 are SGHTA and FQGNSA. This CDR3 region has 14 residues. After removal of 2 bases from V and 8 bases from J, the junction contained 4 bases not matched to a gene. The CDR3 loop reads CASSLRTGNEKLFF. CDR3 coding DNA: TGTGCCAGCAGCTTACGGACAGGGAACGAAAAACTGTTTTTT.

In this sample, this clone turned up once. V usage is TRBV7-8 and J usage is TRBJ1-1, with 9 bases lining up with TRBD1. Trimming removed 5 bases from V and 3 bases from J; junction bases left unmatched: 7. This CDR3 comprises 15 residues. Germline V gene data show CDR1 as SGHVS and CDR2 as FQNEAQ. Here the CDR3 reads CASSATGGSDTEAFF. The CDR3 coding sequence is TGTGCCAGCAGCGCGACAGGGGGATCGGACACTGAAGCTTTCTTT.